This entry is about one T cell receptor (beta chain). This specimen comes from a study of Graves' ophthalmopathy and Graves' hyperthyroidism. TCR beta CDR3 regions were amplified from RNA transcripts. HTBI primers primed a first-round RT-PCR, and a second-round multiplex PCR followed. Via MiXCR, TCRdb re-called the multiplex PCR reads, giving one row per CDR3 protein. The sample carries more than 1,000,000 distinct CDR3 sequences, less than 45% recorded once. Germline assignment: CDR1 LNHNV and CDR2 YYDKDF (reference sequence). V was shortened by 5 bases and J by 9 bases, with 24 bases between the two germline ends. The CDR3 has 16 amino acids.

The rearrangement links TRBV15 to TRBJ2-3; D may match TRBD1 or TRBD2 (5 bases each). The clonotype was recovered from an adult man with Graves' hyperthyroidism. Specimen: peripheral blood or thyroid tissue (not recorded which). The CDR3 sequence is CATSARGIRTESTQYF. The CDR3 bases are TGTGCCACCAGCGCCCGGGGCATCCGCACAGAATCAACGCAGTATTTT.